Sequencing of this T cell receptor (beta chain) was carried out in a study of T-cell memory formation after mild COVID-19. The germline CDR1 and CDR2 sequences are MNHEY and SVGEGT. Trimming removed 5 bases at V and 2 bases at J, with 8 bases between. The CDR3 has 13 residues. Using its own MiXCR run on the 5' RACE reads, TCRdb lists one record per CDR3 protein. The sample has some 30,000 distinct CDR3 sequences, 6.5% to 9% seen once. This clonotype was counted many times. Antigen unknown. General study results and limits: Unconfirmed was the SARS-CoV-2 specificity of second-wave clones that peaked on day 37. Contracting CD8+ clones were enriched in EMRA, CD4+ mainly in CM and EM.

Material for sequencing was PBMCs or a T cell subset sorted from them (not recorded which). V and J are TRBV6-2 or TRBV6-3 and TRBJ2-3; D not certain. The sequence was obtained from an adult woman who had mild COVID-19 (a few samples of this study predate the infection). Cell type and time point are not known. Here the CDR3 DNA reads TGTGCCAGCAGTACCAGTGACACAGATACGCAGTATTTT. It is translated as CASSTSDTDTQYF.